This TCR beta chain is drawn from a study of T cell repertoires in aging, cancer and after chemotherapy. The overall study: Six age groups, ranging from 30 or younger to 70 or older, included the donors.

Multiplex touch-down PCR with TRB-A/B primers amplified rearranged V-D-J TRB sequences. TCRdb ran MiXCR on the multiplex PCR reads and lists one entry per CDR3 protein. The table records over a thousand distinct CDR3 sequences, more than 25% of them present only once. In its sample, this clonotype was seen a few times. Antigen specificity is unknown. Whole-study results and caveats: In hematological cancer patients, infiltrated lymphoid organs may have impaired thymic emigration or peripheral T cell expansion. Compared with age-matched healthy donors, untreated hematological or solid cancer patients showed higher blood TCR clonality.

The CDR3 covers 14 residues. V lost 2 bases, J lost 2 bases, and 4 bases stayed unmatched. Germline CDR1 is SGHRS and CDR2 is YFSETQ. TCR beta rearrangements were amplified from peripheral blood genomic DNA. Source material: blood. The chain employs TRBV5-1 and TRBJ2-7; 7 nucleotides agree with TRBD1. The source of this sequence is a human donor with a blood cancer. CDR3 sequence: CASSFSQGAYEQYF. The CDR3 nucleotides are TGCGCCAGCAGCTTTAGCCAGGGGGCCTACGAGCAGTACTTC.